This record concerns one TCR beta chain sequence. The antigen is undetermined. This record comes from a study of T cell responses to AZD1222 COVID-19 vaccine. Overall study context: Second-dose timings of about 4 or about 12 weeks were pooled.

Study-level findings and limits: CD4 TCRs covered the whole spike, strongest at regions 160-218 and 743-854.

CDR1 is SGHRS and CDR2 is YFSETQ in the germline V gene. The CDR3 is made up of 16 amino acids. V lost 0 bases, J lost 4 bases, and 13 bases lay in between. Assay: immunoSEQ multiplex PCR; the TCRdb copy retains only in-frame clones and omits some. The data show about 130,000 clones, around 87% seen once. The chain combines TRBV5-1 with TRBJ2-2, with D perhaps matching TRBD2 (6 bases). The specimen comprised peripheral blood, sampled on day 0 of AZD1222 vaccination. This clonotype was sampled from an adult in good health. CDR3 loop: CASSLGGGMVTGELFF. CDR3 DNA sequence: TGCGCCAGCAGCTTGGGTGGAGGGATGGTCACCGGGGAGCTGTTTTTT.